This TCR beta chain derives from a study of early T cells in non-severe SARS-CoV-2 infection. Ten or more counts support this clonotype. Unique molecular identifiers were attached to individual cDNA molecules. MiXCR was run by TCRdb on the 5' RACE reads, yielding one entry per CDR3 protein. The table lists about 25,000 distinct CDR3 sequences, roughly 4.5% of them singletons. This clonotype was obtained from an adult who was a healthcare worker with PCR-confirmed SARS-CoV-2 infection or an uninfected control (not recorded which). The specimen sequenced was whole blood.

The CDR3 loop reads CASSLVSAEQFF. CDR3 bases: TGTGCCAGCAGCCTGGTCAGCGCTGAGCAGTTCTTC. The chain joins TRBV7-9 to TRBJ2-1; D not resolved. Looked up from germline, CDR1 is SEHNR and CDR2 is FQNEAQ (reference sequence). Trimming took 5 bases from V and 9 from J, leaving 11 bases between them. The CDR3 length is 12 residues.